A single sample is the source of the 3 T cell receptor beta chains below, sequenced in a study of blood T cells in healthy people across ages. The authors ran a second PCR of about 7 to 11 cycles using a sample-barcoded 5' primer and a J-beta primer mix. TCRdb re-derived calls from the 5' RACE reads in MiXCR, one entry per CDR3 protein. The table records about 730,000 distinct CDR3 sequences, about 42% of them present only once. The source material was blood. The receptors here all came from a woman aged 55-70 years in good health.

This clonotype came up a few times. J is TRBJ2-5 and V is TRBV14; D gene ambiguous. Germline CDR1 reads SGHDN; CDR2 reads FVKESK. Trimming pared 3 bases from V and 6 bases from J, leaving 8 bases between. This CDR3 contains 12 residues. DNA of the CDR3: TGTGCCAGCAGCCAGGTTTCGAAGACCCAGTACTTC. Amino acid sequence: CASSQVSKTQYF.

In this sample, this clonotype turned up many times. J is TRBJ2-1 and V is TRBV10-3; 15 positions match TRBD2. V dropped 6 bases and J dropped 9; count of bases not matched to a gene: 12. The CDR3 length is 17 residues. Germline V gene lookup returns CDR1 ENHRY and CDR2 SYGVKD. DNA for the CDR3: TGTGCCATCAGCGGGACTAGCGGGGGGCGATCCCCGGGTGAGCAGTTCTTC. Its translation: CAISGTSGGRSPGEQFF.

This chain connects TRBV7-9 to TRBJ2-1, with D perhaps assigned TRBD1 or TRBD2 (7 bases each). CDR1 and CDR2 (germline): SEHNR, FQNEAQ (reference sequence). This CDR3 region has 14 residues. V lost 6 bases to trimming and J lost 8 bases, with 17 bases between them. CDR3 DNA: TGTGCCAGCAGGCCTCGACAGGGAGGGTATGAGCAGTTCTTC. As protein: CASRPRQGGYEQFF. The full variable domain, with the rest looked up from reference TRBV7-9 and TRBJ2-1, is DTGVSQNPRHKITKRGQNVTFRCDPISEHNRLYWYRQTLGQGPEFLTYFQNEAQLEKSRLLSDRFSAERPKGSFSTLEIQRTEQGDSAMYLCASRPRQGGYEQFFGPGTRLTVL.